The next 9 T cell receptor beta chains were all read from a single sample in a study of blood T cell repertoires in COVID-19. The assay was immunoSEQ multiplex PCR, and TCRdb's table has in-frame clones only and misses some. Of approximately 240,000 clones listed, over 80% are singletons. Sequenced sample: PBMCs or T cells enriched from blood (not recorded which). The receptor source for this set is a young woman who had recovered from COVID-19.

This sequence joins TRBV19 and TRBJ1-6, with 7 bases matching TRBD1. The CDR3 contains 13 residues. The V and J ends lost 5 bases and 8 bases, in that order; junction bases with no gene match: 3. Germline CDR1 reads LNHDA; CDR2 reads SQIVND (reference sequence). CDR3 loop: CASSDRVDSPLHF. CDR3 DNA sequence: TGTGCCAGTAGTGACAGGGTTGATTCACCCCTCCACTTT.

The J gene is TRBJ1-1, the V gene TRBV5-1; weak D call: TRBD1 (5 bases). Between the trimmed V and J ends, which lost 3 bases and 0 bases, there was a span of 12 bases. The CDR3 runs to 15 residues. Germline loops: CDR1 SGHRS, CDR2 YFSETQ. Written as DNA, the CDR3 is TGCGCCAGCAGCTCCAGGGTGAGCATGAACACTGAAGCTTTCTTT. Encoded protein: CASSSRVSMNTEAFF.

V usage is TRBV7-8 and J usage is TRBJ1-5; D possibly corresponds to TRBD1 (5 bases). The germline V gene encodes CDR1 SGHVS and CDR2 FQNEAQ. The V and J ends lost 5 bases and 4 bases respectively, with 12 bases between them. CDR3 length: 14 residues. This chain's CDR3 is CASSGRGSNQPQHF. Written as DNA, the CDR3 is TGTGCCAGCAGCGGCCGGGGGTCAAATCAGCCCCAGCATTTT.

The genes are TRBV9 and TRBJ2-1, with 16 positions matching TRBD2. The CDR3 has 17 amino acids. Germline loops: CDR1 SGDLS, CDR2 YYNGEE. After removal of 0 bases from V and 10 bases from J, the junction contained 7 bases not matched to a gene. The CDR3, as DNA: TGTGCCAGCAGCGTAGTCCCGGCGGGACTAGCGGGAGGGGAGCAGTTCTTC. Protein sequence: CASSVVPAGLAGGEQFF.

The J gene is TRBJ1-2, the V gene TRBV7-6, with D possibly being TRBD1 (6 bases). This CDR3 contains 15 residues. The ends were cut back, 5 bases at V and 2 bases at J, with 15 bases in the middle. The germline CDR1 and CDR2 sequences are SGHVS and FNYEAQ. The CDR3, as DNA: TGTGCCAGCAGCCTAGATGGACAGTCCAACTATGGCTACACCTTC. Its protein product is CASSLDGQSNYGYTF. Full variable domain (outside the CDR3, taken from reference TRBV7-6 and TRBJ1-2): GAGVSQSPRYKVTKRGQDVALRCDPISGHVSLYWYRQALGQGPEFLTYFNYEAQQDKSGLPNDRFSAERPEGSISTLTIQRTEQRDSAMYRCASSLDGQSNYGYTFGSGTRLTVV.

The gene calls are TRBV11-2 and TRBJ2-5; a weak D match, TRBD2 (5 bases). The germline gives CDR1 SGHAT, CDR2 FQNNGV. The length of the CDR3 is 17 residues. V lost 1 base and J 4 bases, leaving 19 bases between the germline ends. For the CDR3, the DNA is TGTGCCAGCAGCTTAGTTTTCGGCCAGCCCGAGGGAGAGACCCAGTACTTC. Translation: CASSLVFGQPEGETQYF.

The V call is TRBV5-1, the J call TRBJ1-6, with D possibly TRBD1 on 5 matching bases. Trimming took 2 bases from V and 4 from J, leaving 10 bases between them. Germline V gene lookup returns CDR1 SGHRS and CDR2 YFSETQ. The CDR3 loop spans 15 amino acids. CDR3 sequence (DNA): TGCGCCAGCAGCTTAGGGGTAGCTTATAATTCACCCCTCCACTTT. Encoded protein: CASSLGVAYNSPLHF.

J is TRBJ2-1 and V is TRBV11-3, with 9 bases lining up with TRBD2. Unmatched junction bases numbered 14, after V lost 8 bases and J lost 3 bases. Per the germline V gene, CDR1 is SGHNT and CDR2 is YENEEA. This CDR3 has 17 residues. The CDR3 nucleotides read TGTGCCAGCTCCTCTAGCGGGATAAAAGGTAACTACAATGAGCAGTTCTTC. Its protein is CASSSSGIKGNYNEQFF.

This sequence joins TRBV11-1 and TRBJ1-1; TRBD1 aligns across 8 bases. Germline CDR1 reads SGHAT; CDR2 reads FQDESV (reference sequence). The CDR3 loop spans 16 amino acids. Unmatched junction bases numbered 10, after V lost 5 bases and J lost 2 bases. The CDR3 region has the DNA TGTGCCAGCAGCAGGGGGACAGGCGGCCCCAACACTGAAGCTTTCTTT. Protein sequence: CASSRGTGGPNTEAFF. The full variable domain, in which reference TRBV11-1 and TRBJ1-1 provide the parts outside the CDR3, is EAEVAQSPRYKITEKSQAVAFWCDPISGHATLYWYRQILGQGPELLVQFQDESVVDDSQLPKDRFSAERLKGVDSTLKIQPAELGDSAMYLCASSRGTGGPNTEAFFGQGTRLTVV.